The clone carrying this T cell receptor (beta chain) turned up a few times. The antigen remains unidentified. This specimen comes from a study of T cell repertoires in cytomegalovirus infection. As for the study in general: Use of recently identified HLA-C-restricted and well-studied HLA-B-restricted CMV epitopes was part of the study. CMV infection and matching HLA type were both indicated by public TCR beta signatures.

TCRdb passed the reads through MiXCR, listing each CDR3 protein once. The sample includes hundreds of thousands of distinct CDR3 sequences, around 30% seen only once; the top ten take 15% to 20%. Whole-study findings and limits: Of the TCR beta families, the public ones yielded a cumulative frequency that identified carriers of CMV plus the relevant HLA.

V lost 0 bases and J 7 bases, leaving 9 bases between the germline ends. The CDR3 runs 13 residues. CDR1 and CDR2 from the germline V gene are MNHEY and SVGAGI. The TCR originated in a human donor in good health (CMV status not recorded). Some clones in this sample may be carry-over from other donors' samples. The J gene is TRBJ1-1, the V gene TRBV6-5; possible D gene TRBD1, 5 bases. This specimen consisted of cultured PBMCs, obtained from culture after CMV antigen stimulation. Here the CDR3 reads CASSYSGGVEAFF. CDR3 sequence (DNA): TGTGCCAGCAGTTACTCGGGAGGGGTTGAAGCTTTCTTT.